This TCR beta chain was profiled in a study of Ad26.COV2.S vaccination and SARS-CoV-2 variants. The assay was immunoSEQ multiplex PCR, and TCRdb's table has in-frame clones only and misses some. The data contain approximately 360,000 clones, under 90% of them singletons. Trimming removed 2 bases from V and 0 bases from J, with 10 bases in between. Per germline, CDR1 SGHRS and CDR2 YFSETQ. The CDR3 contains 15 residues. Documented treatment: around 19 received Ad26.COV2.S at low or high dose, single or two shots; 5 received placebo; per-sample allocation not given. Specimen acquisition occurred on day 63 following the initial vaccine or placebo injection.

The V call is TRBV5-1, the J call TRBJ2-3, with no clear D. The TCR comes from a person between 18 and 65 years old who received the Ad26.COV2.S COVID-19 vaccine or a placebo. Material: peripheral blood, obtained in a trial of Ad26.COV2.S vaccine versus placebo. Here the CDR3 reads CASSLISRSTDTQYF. CDR3 sequence (DNA): TGCGCCAGCAGCTTAATCTCAAGGAGCACAGATACGCAGTATTTT.